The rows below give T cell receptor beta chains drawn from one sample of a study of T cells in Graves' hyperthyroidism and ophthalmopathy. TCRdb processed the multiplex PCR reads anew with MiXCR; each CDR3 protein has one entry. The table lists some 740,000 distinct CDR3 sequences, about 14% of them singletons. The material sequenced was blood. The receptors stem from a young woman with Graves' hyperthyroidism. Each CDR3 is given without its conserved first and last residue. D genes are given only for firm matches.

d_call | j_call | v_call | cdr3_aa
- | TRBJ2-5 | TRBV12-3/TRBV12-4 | ASSFTDKETQY
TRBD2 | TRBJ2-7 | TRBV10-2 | ASSESPTPLAGGPYEQY
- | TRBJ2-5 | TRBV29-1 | SVVPLLETQY
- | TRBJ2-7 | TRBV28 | ASSSVDSTTYEQY
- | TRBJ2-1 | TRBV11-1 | ASSLERRNEQF
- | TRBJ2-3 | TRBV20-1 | SARAGEITTDTQY
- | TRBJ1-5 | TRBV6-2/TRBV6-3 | ASSYPHRHEGNQPQH
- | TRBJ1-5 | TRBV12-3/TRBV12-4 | ASSLVHLNQPQH
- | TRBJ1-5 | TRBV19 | ASRDKGPGQPQH
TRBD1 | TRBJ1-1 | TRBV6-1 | ASSWISSTGENTEAF
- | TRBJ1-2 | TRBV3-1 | ASSQGLQGGYGYT
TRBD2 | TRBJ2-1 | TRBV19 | ASSPRGSGRNNNEQF
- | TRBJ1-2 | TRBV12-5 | ASGRSGESGYT
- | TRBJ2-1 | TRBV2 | ASRYRAANDQF